Described below is a single TCR beta chain sequence and its context. Authors' analysis steps: Estimates of nucleated cell counts were drawn from the amplification of reference gene primers. The table came from immunoSEQ multiplex PCR; TCRdb's copy has only in-frame clones and leaves some out. That table furnishes V, J and clone size, whereas the DNA furnished D and trimming. The sample records over 25,000 clones, around 86% being singletons. This record comes from a study of blood T cell repertoires in COVID-19. Turning to the study itself: COVID-19 samples, acute and convalescent, were from the United States, Italy and Spain. Sources were T cells, B-cell-depleted T cells, or PBMCs; the material itself was cDNA or gDNA.

The V gene end was trimmed by 5 bases and the J gene end by 4 bases; junction bases not matched to a gene: 5. Per the germline V gene, CDR1 is SGHVS and CDR2 is FQNEAQ. CDR3 length: 14 amino acids. The sample consisted of peripheral blood. The V gene is TRBV7-8, the J gene TRBJ1-3, with 7 bases fitting TRBD1. This TCR was sampled from a man aged 65-85 years with acute or convalescent COVID-19. Written as DNA, the CDR3 is TGTGCCAGCAGCCAACAGGGGTACGGAAACACCATATATTTT. Its protein product is CASSQQGYGNTIYF.